Sequencing of this T cell receptor beta chain was carried out in a study of T cells in Graves' hyperthyroidism and ophthalmopathy. Study conclusions and caveats: Classification by a 13 V-J model distinguished ophthalmopathy from stable hyperthyroidism.

The source material, RNA transcripts, was used to amplify TCR beta CDR3 regions. A first-round RT-PCR of the TCR CDR3 used the HTBI primer set. Each CDR3 protein gets one entry after TCRdb re-called the multiplex PCR reads with MiXCR. The data contain about 320,000 distinct CDR3 sequences, 15% to 20% of them singletons. This clonotype was detected many times. Its antigen is undetermined. The trim removed 5 bases at V and 7 bases at J, leaving 16 bases unmatched. The length of the CDR3 is 16 residues. Germline CDR1 reads SGHTA; CDR2 reads FQGNSA. Sequencing used blood. The receptor was derived from a man aged 25 to 40 with Graves' hyperthyroidism. This sequence joins TRBV7-2 and TRBJ2-7, with 8 bases identical to TRBD2. The CDR3 sequence is CASSTGGSGRRGEQYF. The CDR3 DNA reads as TGTGCCAGCAGCACCGGGGGGAGCGGGAGAAGGGGAGAGCAGTACTTC. Complete variable domain (other parts from reference TRBV7-2 and TRBJ2-7): GAGVSQSPSNKVTEKGKDVELRCDPISGHTALYWYRQSLGQGLEFLIYFQGNSAPDKSGLPSDRFSAERTGGSVSTLTIQRTQQEDSAVYLCASSTGGSGRRGEQYFGPGTRLTVT.